A selection of T cell receptor beta chains follows, all from one sample in a study of CD8+CD57+ T cells in acquired aplastic anemia. Each CDR3 protein gets one entry after TCRdb re-called the reads with MiXCR. The table includes 270,000 or so distinct CDR3 sequences, 82% detected once. Sequenced material: sorted CD4+, CD8+, or CD8+CD57+ T cells (not recorded which) from PBMCs. These receptors originate from a human donor with aplastic anemia. Each CDR3 is given with its conserved first and last residue. The D gene is left open where the match is weak. Rows may omit the clone size; those that give it use once, few, many or a size class.

size,D,V,J,CDR3,DNA
.,.,TRBV2,TRBJ2-4,CASREPGNLQYF,TGTGCCAGCAGAGAACCTGGGAACCTACAGTACTTC
.,.,TRBV9,TRBJ2-1,CASSREGGGTWGVQFF,TGTGCCAGCAGCCGTGAGGGGGGGGGGACCTGGGGTGTGCAGTTCTTC
.,TRBD2,TRBV7-3,TRBJ2-2,CASSSAGGAYKQQF,TGTGCCAGCAGCTCCGCGGGGGGGGCCTACAAGCAGCAGTTT
.,TRBD1,TRBV19,TRBJ2-2,CASRMTGVNTGELFF,TGTGCCAGTAGGATGACAGGGGTTAACACCGGGGAGCTGTTTTTT
.,.,TRBV15,TRBJ2-7,CATSAEGLASPQHF,TGTGCCACCAGCGCTGAGGGCCTAGCCTCCCCGCAGCACTTC
few,.,TRBV7-8,TRBJ1-6,CASSLADSPLHF,TGTGCCAGCAGCTTAGCGGATTCACCCCTCCACTTT
.,.,TRBV7-6,TRBJ2-6,CASSYALGPFEANVLTF,TGTGCCAGCAGCTACGCATTAGGGCCCTTCGAGGCCAACGTCCTGACTTTC
.,TRBD2,TRBV7-9,TRBJ2-3,CASSLARSGDTHEF,TGTGCCAGCAGCTTAGCAAGAAGCGGGGATACGCATGAGTTT
.,TRBD1,TRBV19,TRBJ1-2,CASSTPGDSVFYGYTF,TGTGCCAGTAGTACCCCTGGGGACAGCGTATTCTATGGCTACACCTTC
.,TRBD1,TRBV3-1,TRBJ2-3,CASGPCRGLREYF,TGTGCCAGCGGCCCCTGCAGGGGGCTAAGGGAGTATTTT
.,TRBD1,TRBV11-3,TRBJ1-2,CASSLQGEFYGYTF,TGTGCCAGCAGCTTACAGGGGGAATTCTATGGCTACACCTTC
.,.,TRBV5-5,TRBJ1-4,CASSLSGRDEKLFF,TGTGCCAGCAGCTTAAGCGGGCGCGACGAAAAACTGTTTTTT
.,TRBD1,TRBV11-1,TRBJ2-3,CATSSGQGPDTQYF,TGTGCCACCAGCAGCGGACAGGGCCCAGATACGCAGTATTTT
.,TRBD1,TRBV7-3,TRBJ1-5,CASSLETGSQPQHF,TGTGCCAGCAGTTTAGAGACAGGGAGTCAGCCCCAGCATTTT
.,.,TRBV7-9,TRBJ1-4,CASSGAVSYKAFF,TGTGCCAGCAGCGGAGCGGTAAGCTACAAAGCCTTTTTC
.,.,TRBV2,TRBJ2-5,CASGVGGAGTQYF,TGTGCCAGCGGCGTCGGGGGCGCTGGTACGCAGTACTTT
.,.,TRBV7-2,TRBJ2-3,CASRAGGTDGQYF,TGTGCCAGCAGGGCCGGGGGTACAGATGGACAGTATTTT
.,.,TRBV20-1,TRBJ1-2,CSAGKALSNPDGYTF,TGCAGCGCTGGAAAGGCCCTTAGCAATCCCGATGGCTACACCTTC
.,.,TRBV19,TRBJ2-6,CASSIRRGGSGANVLTF,TGTGCCAGTAGTATAAGACGGGGAGGCTCTGGGGCCAACGTCCTGACTTTC
.,TRBD1,TRBV7-9,TRBJ2-5,CASSNGQGSQDTQYF,TGTGCCAGCAGCAATGGACAGGGGTCTCAGGATACTCAGTACTTC
.,.,TRBV2,TRBJ2-6,CASRYGGGYGNNLLPF,TGTGCCAGCAGGTACGGGGGTGGATACGGCAACAACCTCCTGCCTTTC
.,.,TRBV11-1,TRBJ1-2,CVSSLAGSYGYTF,TGCGTCAGCAGCTTAGCGGGTAGCTATGGCTACACCTTC
few,TRBD1,TRBV24-1,TRBJ2-3,CASRDRVLDTQYF,TGTGCCAGCCGGGACAGGGTTTTAGATACGCAGTATTTT
medium-sized,TRBD2,TRBV20-1,TRBJ2-7,CSARNLAGDSYEQYF,TGCAGTGCTAGGAACCTAGCGGGGGACTCCTACGAGCAGTACTTC
medium-sized,.,TRBV20-1,TRBJ2-7,CSARTDRDYEQYF,TGCAGTGCTAGGACGGACAGAGACTACGAGCAGTACTTC
.,TRBD1,TRBV7-9,TRBJ2-1,CASSPGTGDHTETFF,TGTGCCAGCAGCCCCGGGACAGGGGATCACACAGAGACGTTCTTC
.,TRBD1,TRBV7-9,TRBJ2-7,CASSLQTGARVKYF,TGTGCCAGCAGCCTACAAACAGGGGCCCGGGTCAAGTATTTC
.,.,TRBV7-8,TRBJ2-7,CASSGGGLAYTQYF,TGTGCCAGCAGCGGCGGGGGCCTAGCCTATACGCAGTACTTC
.,.,TRBV7-3,TRBJ2-6,CASSTDETGADVLTF,TGTGCCAGCAGTACTGATGAGACTGGGGCAGACGTCCTGACTTTC
.,TRBD2,TRBV5-6,TRBJ2-3,CASSPPRNGLAGAEMDTQYF,TGTGCCAGCAGCCCCCCGAGGAATGGGCTAGCGGGAGCGGAGATGGATACGCAGTATTTT